Below are 25 T cell receptor beta chains sequenced from a single sample in a study of beta chain features in type 1 diabetes. Sequenced material consisted of expressed TCRB transcripts (all of the isolated RNA was reverse transcribed). Profiled with immunoSEQ multiplex PCR; TCRdb holds only in-frame clones, not every one. This table holds about 620,000 clones, around 16% found once. The sample taken for sequencing was naive CD4+ T cells from blood. These receptors were collected from a young man in good health.

In this sample, this clone turned up a few times. The chain joins TRBV11-2 to TRBJ2-7; no clear D. Trimming removed 0 bases at V and 2 bases at J, with 8 bases between. CDR3 length: 14 amino acids. Germline V lookup: CDR1 SGHAT, CDR2 FQNNGV. The chain's CDR3 is CASSLEVIAYEQYF. DNA for the CDR3: TGTGCCAGCAGCTTAGAGGTCATAGCCTACGAGCAGTACTTC.

The CDR3 region is CASSQTIYREGEKLFF. The CDR3 DNA is TGCGCCAGCAGCCAAACAATCTACAGGGAGGGGGAAAAACTGTTTTTT. The chain links TRBV4-1 to TRBJ1-4; perhaps TRBD1 as D (6 bases). Trimming cost V 2 bases and J 8 bases, with 18 bases left between them. Germline V gene lookup returns CDR1 MGHRA and CDR2 YSYEKL. CDR3 size: 16 residues.

A few counts support this clone. In the same sample, other DNA sequences code for this CDR3. This chain joins TRBV9 and TRBJ1-3; unclear D gene. This CDR3 is 15 amino acids long. V lost 0 bases to trimming and J lost 3 bases, with 10 bases between them. CDR1 is SGDLS, CDR2 YYNGEE, per germline. CDR3 sequence reads: CASSVAPGSGNTIYF. Written as DNA, the CDR3 is TGTGCCAGCAGCGTAGCTCCGGGTAGTGGAAACACCATATATTTT.

This chain uses TRBV6-6 with TRBJ2-1; 7 nucleotides agree with TRBD1. Trimming removed 3 bases from V and 4 bases from J; junction bases left unmatched: 6. Germline values: CDR1 MNHNY, CDR2 SVGAGI (reference sequence). The CDR3 loop spans 15 amino acids. As DNA, the CDR3 is TGTGCCAGCAGTTATCCCCTCAGGGGGTACAATGAGCAGTTCTTC. This translates into CASSYPLRGYNEQFF.

The chain carries TRBV7-2 and TRBJ1-2, with TRBD1 matching 7 bases. Germline lookup yields CDR1 SGHTA and CDR2 FQGNSA. The CDR3 extends over 14 amino acids. The ends lost 5 bases at V and 5 bases at J; junction bases unmatched: 8. Here the CDR3 DNA reads TGTGCCAGCAGCACCAGACAGGGTCGTTATGGCTACACCTTC. Protein: CASSTRQGRYGYTF.

This clone turned up a few times. V is TRBV5-1 and J is TRBJ1-1; 7 nucleotides align to TRBD1. The CDR3 has 15 residues. V lost 3 bases to trimming and J lost 0 bases; unmatched junction nucleotides: 5. Germline CDR1 and CDR2: SGHRS and YFSETQ. The CDR3 DNA sequence: TGCGCCAGCAGCTGGGGACAGACTGTGAACACTGAAGCTTTCTTT. This sequence encodes CASSWGQTVNTEAFF.

This chain uses TRBV28 with TRBJ1-1, with D tentatively TRBD1 (5 bases). Germline V lookup: CDR1 MDHEN, CDR2 SYDVKM. Trimming stripped 4 bases from V and 9 bases from J, with 18 bases between. This CDR3 region has 14 residues. The CDR3 nucleotides are TGTGCCAGCAGTTCAAGTTTTGGGACCCCGAAAGCTTTCTTT. Protein product: CASSSSFGTPKAFF.

This clone appeared a few times. This sequence joins TRBV29-1 and TRBJ2-7; D perhaps matches TRBD1 (5 bases). There are 14 residues in the CDR3. The V gene's germline CDR1 is SQVTM and CDR2 ANQGSEA. V dropped 2 bases and J dropped 3 bases, with 14 bases sitting between them. Here the CDR3 reads CSVESPGQGYEQYF. In DNA form, the CDR3 reads TGCAGCGTTGAATCGCCCGGACAAGGCTACGAGCAGTACTTC.

This clone was counted between two and nine times. This chain connects TRBV18 to TRBJ2-2, with D hard to call. V dropped 0 bases and J dropped 6 bases, with 8 bases sitting between them. In germline, CDR1 is KGHSH, CDR2 LQKENI. The CDR3 has 14 amino acids. In nucleotides, the CDR3 is TGTGCCAGCTCACCACCGCTCTTGCCCGGGGAGCTGTTTTTT. Translating gives CASSPPLLPGELFF.

This clone was found a few times. The V call is TRBV9, the J call TRBJ1-1; D unresolved. Germline V lookup: CDR1 SGDLS, CDR2 YYNGEE. The CDR3 is made up of 14 amino acids. Trimming cost V 2 bases and J 1 base, with 9 bases left between them. Written as DNA, the CDR3 is TGTGCCAGCAGCGTGTCAAGGTCGAACACTGAAGCTTTCTTT. Amino acids: CASSVSRSNTEAFF.

J is TRBJ1-1 and V is TRBV19; TRBD1 is a possible D gene (5 bases). The CDR3 is 16 amino acids. Germline V gene data show CDR1 as LNHDA and CDR2 as SQIVND (reference sequence). Trimming removed 3 bases at V and 3 bases at J, with 17 bases between. DNA for the CDR3: TGTGCCAGTAGTATCGCTGCCGGGGCATTTGACACTGAAGCTTTCTTT. Translating it yields CASSIAAGAFDTEAFF.

The chain combines TRBV29-1 with TRBJ1-4; D is possibly TRBD1 (5 bases). Germline values: CDR1 SQVTM, CDR2 ANQGSEA. CDR3 length: 15 amino acids. The V and J ends lost 6 bases and 7 bases respectively, with 21 bases between them. The CDR3 nucleotides read TGCAGCGTCCTCACCCTGAGGGGTATTAGTGAAAAACTGTTTTTT. Translating it yields CSVLTLRGISEKLFF. Looking up the rest from reference TRBV29-1 and TRBJ1-4 gives the full variable domain: SAVISQKPSRDICQRGTSLTIQCQVDSQVTMMFWYRQQPGQSLTLIATANQGSEATYESGFVIDKFPISRPNLTFSTLTVSNMSPEDSSIYLCSVLTLRGISEKLFFGSGTQLSVL.

The V and J genes are TRBV5-1 and TRBJ2-5; D is ambiguous. V was clipped by 0 bases and J by 1 base, with 7 bases between them. The CDR3 runs 14 residues. Germline assignment: CDR1 SGHRS and CDR2 YFSETQ. DNA of the CDR3: TGCGCCAGCAGCTTGGGTTCAGCCCAAGAGACCCAGTACTTC. Its protein product is CASSLGSAQETQYF.

V gene TRBV6-5 combines with J gene TRBJ1-1, with 11 bases fitting TRBD1. CDR3 length: 14 residues. Germline-derived CDR1 and CDR2 are MNHEY and SVGAGI. V trimming: 5 bases; J trimming: 4 bases; junction bases outside the gene matches: 3. CDR3 nucleotide sequence: TGTGCCAGCAGTACCGGGACAGGGGGCACTGAAGCTTTCTTT. Protein sequence: CASSTGTGGTEAFF.

V and J are TRBV25-1 and TRBJ1-2; weak D call: TRBD1 (5 bases). The length of the CDR3 is 14 residues. Germline values: CDR1 MGHDK, CDR2 SYGVNS. The V end was cut by 5 bases, the J end by 2 bases, with 12 bases between. For the CDR3, the DNA is TGTGCCAGCAGTACGGACCGGGGGAACTATGGCTACACCTTC. Amino acids: CASSTDRGNYGYTF.

The gene calls are TRBV14 and TRBJ2-7, with a possible D match to TRBD2 (6 bases). The germline gives CDR1 SGHDN, CDR2 FVKESK. Deletions cut 6 bases from V and 0 bases from J, with 15 bases between. CDR3 size: 15 residues. The CDR3 sequence: CASRGTGANSYEQYF. The DNA for the CDR3 is TGTGCCAGCAGGGGCACGGGAGCAAACTCCTACGAGCAGTACTTC.

Of note for this clone: Other DNA sequences within the sample encode an identical CDR3. The chain joins TRBV9 to TRBJ1-1; D unclear. Trimming left V 0 bases short and J 2 bases short, with 11 bases between. The CDR3 is 15 residues long. CDR1 SGDLS and CDR2 YYNGEE come from the germline V gene. CDR3 in DNA: TGTGCCAGCAGCGTAGGAGGCCACCTAAACACTGAAGCTTTCTTT. Translating it yields CASSVGGHLNTEAFF.

CDR3: CASSQESHRGAETQYF. The CDR3, as DNA: TGTGCCAGCAGCCAAGAGAGCCACAGGGGTGCCGAGACCCAGTACTTC. This chain joins TRBV4-2 and TRBJ2-5, with 7 nucleotides matching TRBD1. Trimming at V came to 0 bases and at J to 5 bases, leaving 9 bases not matched to a gene. CDR1 is LGHNA and CDR2 is YNFKEQ in the germline V gene. This CDR3 has 16 amino acids.

In its sample, this clone was seen a few times. V is TRBV19 and J is TRBJ2-1, with 8 bases identical to TRBD1. With V trimmed by 3 bases and J by 4 bases, 5 bases remained unmatched. The CDR3 totals 15 residues. Germline CDR1 and CDR2: LNHDA and SQIVND (reference sequence). This CDR3 is CASSIQGAGYNEQFF. The CDR3 DNA reads as TGTGCCAGTAGTATCCAGGGGGCGGGGTACAATGAGCAGTTCTTC.

This clone came up a few times. The same CDR3 also results from other DNA sequences found in this sample. The chain combines TRBV15 with TRBJ1-5, with unresolved D. Germline V CDR1 and CDR2: LNHNV, YYDKDF (reference sequence). There are 14 residues in the CDR3. The V end lost 1 base, the J end lost 2 bases, and 6 bases lay between the germline ends. The DNA of the CDR3 is TGTGCCACCAGCAGAGGTGATGGCAATCAGCCCCAGCATTTT. Amino acid sequence: CATSRGDGNQPQHF.

This clone was picked up a small number of times. The V and J genes are TRBV28 and TRBJ1-2; the D gene is possibly TRBD1 (6 bases). V was clipped by 7 bases and J by 3 bases, with 6 bases between them. The CDR3 sequence is 11 residues long. Germline-derived CDR1 and CDR2 are MDHEN and SYDVKM. CDR3 protein: CASKGDYGYTF. The CDR3, as DNA: TGTGCCAGCAAGGGGGACTATGGCTACACCTTC.

This rearrangement joins TRBV7-3 to TRBJ2-1; 13 bases match TRBD2. Germline trimming cut 5 bases from V and 9 bases from J; bases unmatched to any gene: 10. The germline gives CDR1 SGHTA, CDR2 FQGTGA. The CDR3 runs to 16 residues. DNA for the CDR3: TGTGCCAGCAGCCTGATTAGGACTAGCGGGAGCGGTGAGCAGTTCTTC. Protein product: CASSLIRTSGSGEQFF. Filled out from reference TRBV7-3 and TRBJ2-1, the complete variable domain reads GAGVSQTPSNKVTEKGKYVELRCDPISGHTALYWYRQSLGQGPEFLIYFQGTGAADDSGLPNDRFFAVRPEGSVSTLKIQRTERGDSAVYLCASSLIRTSGSGEQFFGPGTRLTVL.

V is TRBV5-1 and J is TRBJ2-5; TRBD2 matches 7 bases. The J call may be faulty, since TRBJ2-7 better matches the DNA end. The CDR3 runs to 15 residues. The germline gives CDR1 SGHRS, CDR2 YFSETQ. Here the CDR3 DNA reads TGCGCCAGCAGCTCCCCCGGACTAGAAACCAGCGAGCAGTACTTC. This encodes CASSSPGLETSEQYF.

In its sample, this clone was seen a few times. Other DNA sequences in the sample encode the same CDR3. The J gene is TRBJ1-1, the V gene TRBV14; no firm D call. The CDR3 runs to 14 residues. V was trimmed by 3 bases and J by 0 bases, leaving 8 bases between them. From germline, CDR1 is SGHDN and CDR2 FVKESK. The CDR3 region has the DNA TGTGCCAGCAGCCAGCGGTTATTGAACACTGAAGCTTTCTTT. It yields the protein CASSQRLLNTEAFF.

This clone was observed a few times. The CDR3 protein is CASSHLLAGVVPDTQYF. The CDR3 DNA sequence: TGCGCCAGCAGCCATCTACTAGCGGGAGTCGTTCCAGATACGCAGTATTTT. The chain joins TRBV4-3 to TRBJ2-3; 11 bases map to TRBD2. V gave up 3 bases and J gave up 4 bases; unmatched junction bases: 9. The CDR3 sequence is 17 residues long. Germline values: CDR1 LGHNA, CDR2 YSLEER.